This TCR beta chain was sequenced for a study of CD8 T cells in ankylosing spondylitis. TCRdb re-derived calls from the 5' RACE reads in MiXCR, one entry per CDR3 protein. The table shows about 510,000 distinct CDR3 sequences, with roughly 5.2% occurring only once. The V end lost 4 bases, the J end lost 6 bases, and 3 bases lay between the germline ends. This CDR3 has 10 residues. The germline V gene encodes CDR1 MNHEY and CDR2 SVGEGT. Study results and caveats: Blood from ankylosing spondylitis patients appeared to carry a characteristic roughly 8-variant TCR beta motif. Disease-linked clones were reportedly significantly enriched in matched ankylosing spondylitis synovial fluid.

In this sample, this clonotype turned up many times. The antigen remains undetermined. Sequenced input: blood, either unsorted or a sorted T cell fraction (not recorded which). The receptor's source is a male donor with ankylosing spondylitis. The V call is TRBV6-2 or TRBV6-3, the J call TRBJ1-2; unclear D gene. The CDR3 here is CASSSDGYTF. The CDR3 DNA reads TGTGCCAGCAGTTCGGATGGCTACACCTTC.